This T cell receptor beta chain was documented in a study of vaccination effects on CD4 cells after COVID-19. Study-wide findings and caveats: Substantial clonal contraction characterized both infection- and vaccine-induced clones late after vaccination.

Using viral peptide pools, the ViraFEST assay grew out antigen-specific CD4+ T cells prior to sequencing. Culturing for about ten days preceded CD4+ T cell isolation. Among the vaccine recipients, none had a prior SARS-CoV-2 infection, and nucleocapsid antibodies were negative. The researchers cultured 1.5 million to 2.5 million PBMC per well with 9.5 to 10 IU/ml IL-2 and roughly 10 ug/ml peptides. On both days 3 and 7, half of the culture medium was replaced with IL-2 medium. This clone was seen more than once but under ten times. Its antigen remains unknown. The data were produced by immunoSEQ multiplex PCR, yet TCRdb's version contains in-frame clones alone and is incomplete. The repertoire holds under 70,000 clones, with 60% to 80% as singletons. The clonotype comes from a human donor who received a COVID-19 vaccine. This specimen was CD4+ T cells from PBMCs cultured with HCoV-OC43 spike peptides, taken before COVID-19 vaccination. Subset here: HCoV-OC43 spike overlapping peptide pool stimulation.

The CDR3 loop reads CASSPWINSPLHF. The CDR3 DNA follows: TGTGCCAGCAGCCCGTGGATTAATTCACCCCTCCACTTT. The gene calls are TRBV3-1 (or the pseudogene TRBV3-2) and TRBJ1-6, with no clear D. V lost 4 bases and J lost 6, with 7 bases in between. Germline CDR1 reads LGHDT; CDR2 reads YNNKEL (reference sequence). This CDR3 region has 13 residues.